This T cell receptor beta chain was profiled in a study of shared clonotypes between healthy human individuals (dated by TCRdb to the early 2020s). General notes on the study: The cohort comprised two women and a few men aged 18 to 49 years. Each donor's leukapheresis produced roughly between about 0.85 and 10 billion PBMCs. Different laboratories and diverse techniques were used to prepare libraries and sequence TCR repertoires, to increase sequencing depth and limit assay-specific biases. For each donor, three plates each were used for CD4 naive and CD4 memory, two plates were used for CD8 naive, and one plate was used for CD8 memory. The study deeply sequenced blood TCR repertoires of about 5 healthy adults to estimate repertoire size and the extent of clonotype sharing between individuals.

Using the deep immunoSEQ assay, multiplex PCR amplified TCR CDR3 regions from genomic DNA. For each cell subset, the extracted genomic DNA was distributed evenly across all wells of several immunoSEQ 96-well plates, and each plate served as one replicate. For sorted subsets, about 200 ng genomic DNA, equal to tens of thousands of T cell genomes, was loaded into each replicate PCR. Purified libraries were measured with a Qubit 3.0 fluorometer, size-checked on a Bioanalyzer 2100, and measured again with the KAPA Library Quantification kit. Each immunoSEQ 96-well plate was sequenced on its own single-read 150-cycle Illumina NextSeq 550 flow cell. Per the authors' processing: Because the immunoSEQ output held only junctional sequences and lacked quality scores, the filtering could not match the filtering applied to full-length reads. Sequences were annotated with PyIR, a Python wrapper for IgBLAST v1.9, using IMGT germline references to assign V/J genes and CDR3. Any read was removed if the V/J assignment was weak (E-value above 1e-6), the CDR3 was missing, or the read contained stop codons, out-of-frame junctions, or ambiguous translated residues. A V3J clonotype was defined by an identical inferred V gene, J gene, and CDR3 amino acid sequence. The percentage overlap between two repertoires was calculated by dividing the number of shared unique clonotypes by the size of the smaller repertoire. RTK rarefaction, the Chao1 estimator, and Recon v2.1 estimates of unobserved clonotypes were used to assess repertoire richness. For all TCRbeta clonotypes obtained by the gDNA method from several donors, generation probabilities were computed with OLGA. TCRdb limited this immuneACCESS table to in-frame rearrangements with V and J called. A share of clones is missing; checked studies link under half to unresolved V genes, and the rest is unexplained. That table gives V, J and clone size, and the DNA gave D and trimming. The sample profile shows approximately 600,000 clones; roughly 95% of them were found once. The ten largest account for about 0.11% of the sample.

CD8 naive samples were obtained by positive selection for CCR7 among CD45RO-negative cells, yielding a CD45RA+CCR7+ population from which TemRA cells were excluded. The donors were healthy, HIV-negative adults with no recently reported acute infections or vaccinations. All donors were Caucasian adults living in Nashville, Tennessee, USA. Blood was obtained by leukapheresis, after which PBMCs were separated by Ficoll-Histopaque density gradient centrifugation and cryopreserved in liquid nitrogen vapor phase. Analytical flow cytometry was used to check the purity and quantity of every magnetically sorted T cell population. Genomic DNA was isolated from each sorted fraction and quantified by UV absorbance on a Nanodrop 2000c. Overall study outcomes, separate from this receptor: Estimated clonotype richness was generally larger for naive than for memory subsets. The small number of donors limited the genetic and exposure-history diversity represented. Across a handful of donors, approximately 5% of naive CD4, roughly 3.5% of naive CD8, roughly 2.2% of memory CD4, and about 0.4% of memory CD8 clonotypes were shared. Pairwise subsampling indicated that sequencing depth was expected to affect the degree of clonotype sharing among donors. Incomplete sequencing was indicated by rarefaction of sorted-subset datasets, despite the large sequencing depth. Compared with non-shared clonotypes, the clonotypes found in all four sorted-subset donors had higher generation probabilities. Sampling was limited to blood, and TCR repertoires in tissue likely differ from TCR repertoires in blood.

The V end loses 3 bases and the J end loses 6 bases, and a stretch of 16 bases separates them. From the germline V gene (reference sequence), CDR1 is SGHNT and CDR2 is YYREEE. The CDR3 contains 14 residues, cysteine and phenylalanine counted. CDR3 DNA is the only sequence kept; it has 42 bases, read in frame from the first base. About this clone itself: The target of this receptor is not known. Within one base of it there is no much larger clone, and no base qualities were kept.

Here the chain combines TRBV5-4 and TRBJ2-7, with TRBD2 perhaps the D gene, on 5 matching bases. The TCR originated in a woman aged 30 to 39 in good health. Sequences were obtained from naive CD8+ T cells sorted from blood. The sample's cell subset or site label, decoded: CD45RA+CCR7+. The DNA is TGTGCCAGCAGCTCCGGGAAATCTGGGCTCGAGCAGTACTTC. Translated, this is CASSSGKSGLEQYF.